Reported below is one T cell receptor (beta chain). The antigen remains unidentified. The data originate from a study of T-cell memory formation after mild COVID-19. Study observations and caveats: Mostly located in CM and EM were contracting CD4+ clones, with contracting CD8+ clones located in EMRA. Clones that contracted from day 15 to 85 were balanced CD4/CD8, while later expanders leaned CD4+. SARS-CoV-2 specificity of second-wave clones peaking day 37 was unconfirmed.

The CDR3 is 14 amino acids. Germline CDR1 is LNHNV and CDR2 is YYDKDF (reference sequence). V trimming: 4 bases; J trimming: 4 bases; junction bases outside the gene matches: 4. 5'RACE with constant-segment primers yielded barcoded, UMI-tagged TCR alpha and TCR beta cDNA libraries. MiXCR, applied by TCRdb to the 5' RACE reads, yields one record per CDR3 protein. The sample gives fewer than 650,000 distinct CDR3 sequences, 17% of which show up once; about 8.6% is in the top ten. The V call is TRBV15, the J call TRBJ2-7; 10 bases are a match to TRBD2. The sample comprised PBMCs or a T cell subset sorted from them (not recorded which). The receptor comes from an adult woman who had mild COVID-19 (a few samples of this study predate the infection). Cell type and time point are not known. The CDR3 DNA reads as TGTGCCACCAGCACCGGACTAGCGGAGTACGAGCAGTACTTC. Its translation: CATSTGLAEYEQYF.